This TCR beta chain was identified during a study of Ad26.COV2.S vaccination and SARS-CoV-2 variants. Data came from immunoSEQ multiplex PCR; TCRdb stores just in-frame clones and leaves some out. The data contain about 400,000 clones, 83% of them singletons. Sample treatment: roughly 20 received Ad26.COV2.S at low or high dose, single or two shots; roughly 5 received placebo; per-sample allocation not given. The samples were gathered on day 63 after the first injection of vaccine or placebo. The germline CDR1 and CDR2 sequences are MNHEY and SMNVEV (reference sequence). The CDR3 runs to 21 residues. The V and J ends lost 3 bases and 5 bases, in that order; junction bases with no gene match: 24.

The starting material was peripheral blood, obtained in a trial of Ad26.COV2.S vaccine versus placebo. The clonotype was recovered from a person between 18 and 59 years old who received the Ad26.COV2.S COVID-19 vaccine or a placebo. This chain joins TRBV27 and TRBJ2-1; 8 bases line up with TRBD2. CDR3 residues: CASSLIFNPGLETRGHNEQFF. DNA of the CDR3: TGTGCCAGCAGTTTGATCTTTAACCCGGGACTAGAAACAAGGGGCCACAATGAGCAGTTCTTC.